The clone carrying this T cell receptor beta chain was picked up one time. Its antigen is not identified. V lost 4 bases to trimming and J lost 6 bases; unmatched junction nucleotides: 8. The CDR3 sequence is 15 residues long. Germline CDR1 and CDR2: MGHRA and YSYEKL. In the PCR, 60 Vbeta and 13 Jbeta primers were used. In the original processing: In a later analysis, of around 83 million unique beta chains, around 11 million appeared in at least two donors. Assay: immunoSEQ multiplex PCR; the TCRdb copy retains only in-frame clones and omits some. V, J and clone size derive from that table, while D and trimming were established from the DNA sequence. The sample has roughly 98,000 clones; roughly 74% are singletons. The sample comes from a study of cytomegalovirus exposure and HLA in healthy donors. Study-level information: Early release data held 85 million or so unique TCRs from HLA-typed donors.

Findings of the study overall: A link between a missense DCLRE1C variant and TCR beta V- and J-gene trimming emerged from a later analysis. Most TCR sequences were uncommon, yet certain public TCRs appeared in many donors.

Sequencing input: PBMCs. This chain joins TRBV4-1 and TRBJ2-1, with TRBD2 identical over 8 bases. The TCR sequence derives from a female donor in good health and CMV-seropositive. CDR3 sequence (DNA): TGCGCCAGCAGCCCGGAGCGGGGGCCAAGCAATGAGCAGTTCTTC. Translating it yields CASSPERGPSNEQFF.